The 13 T cell receptor beta chains given below trace back to one sample, sequenced in a study of blood T cell repertoires in COVID-19. Using immunoSEQ multiplex PCR, the repertoire was profiled, and TCRdb retains in-frame clones only, with some absent. The profile shows roughly 70,000 clones, 89% of them singletons. Sequencing was performed on peripheral blood. The source is an elderly man with acute or convalescent COVID-19.

This clone was seen a single time. The chain links TRBV5-1 to TRBJ2-1; the match to TRBD2 covers 13 bases. V shed 4 bases and J 9 bases; nucleotides not matched to a gene: 7. Germline V gene lookup returns CDR1 SGHRS and CDR2 YFSETQ. The CDR3 is 15 amino acids. This CDR3 is CASSAGLAGEGEQFF. In DNA form, the CDR3 reads TGCGCCAGCAGCGCAGGACTAGCGGGAGAGGGTGAGCAGTTCTTC.

This chain joins TRBV2 and TRBJ1-2, with D possibly being TRBD1 (6 bases). CDR3 length equals 14 residues. CDR1 SNHLY and CDR2 FYNNEI come from the germline V gene. V was cut by 3 bases and J by 3 bases, with 11 bases left in between. The CDR3 bases are TGTGCCAGCAGTGACAGGGGTTCGGACTATGGCTACACCTTC. Residues: CASSDRGSDYGYTF.

The chain uses TRBV2 and TRBJ1-2; 7 positions match TRBD1. Germline V lookup: CDR1 SNHLY, CDR2 FYNNEI. This CDR3 is 14 amino acids long. The V segment lost 6 bases and the J segment 5 bases; nucleotides outside the gene matches: 9. As DNA, the CDR3 is TGTGCCAGCAGGGACGGGGGACAGTTGTATGGCTACACCTTC. It is translated as CASRDGGQLYGYTF.

The chain is built from TRBV25-1 and TRBJ2-7; a weak D match, TRBD1 (6 bases). Germline V CDR1 and CDR2: MGHDK, SYGVNS. V lost 3 bases and J 4 bases, leaving 10 bases between the germline ends. This CDR3 is 13 amino acids long. The CDR3 is CASSDPGQYEQYF. In DNA form, the CDR3 reads TGTGCCAGCAGTGACCCCGGACAGTACGAGCAGTACTTC.

CDR3 residues: CASSLSGGRLDYGYTF. CDR3 nucleotide sequence: TGTGCCAGTAGTCTATCGGGGGGCAGGTTGGACTATGGCTACACCTTC. The chain carries TRBV19 and TRBJ1-2, with D perhaps matching TRBD1 (6 bases). The CDR3 has 16 residues. Trimming took 5 bases from V and 3 from J, leaving 19 bases between them. CDR1 is LNHDA and CDR2 is SQIVND in the germline V gene (reference sequence).

V gene TRBV28 combines with J gene TRBJ1-2; TRBD1 aligns across 7 bases. The germline V gene encodes CDR1 MDHEN and CDR2 SYDVKM. This CDR3 contains 15 residues. V shed 4 bases, J shed 4 bases, and the junction held 9 bases outside the gene matches. CDR3 loop: CASSSPTGRGYGYTF. The CDR3 DNA is TGTGCCAGCAGTTCCCCGACAGGGAGAGGCTATGGCTACACCTTC.

The chain couples TRBV10-1 to TRBJ2-3; 10 bases line up with TRBD1. With V trimmed by 7 bases and J by 1 base, 5 bases remained unmatched. The CDR3 runs 15 residues. Germline V CDR1 and CDR2: WNHNN, SYGVQD (reference sequence). Written as DNA, the CDR3 is TGCGCCAGCACCAGAGGACAGGGGGGCACAGATACGCAGTATTTT. Its translation is CASTRGQGGTDTQYF.

V usage is TRBV15 and J usage is TRBJ1-5; D is uncertain. The CDR3 sequence is 13 residues long. Trimming took off 4 bases at V and 6 bases at J, with 10 bases between the two ends. Germline V gene data show CDR1 as LNHNV and CDR2 as YYDKDF (reference sequence). Here the CDR3 reads CATSNDAVQPQHF. CDR3 in DNA: TGTGCCACCAGCAATGACGCGGTTCAGCCCCAGCATTTT.

This chain joins TRBV12-3 or TRBV12-4 and TRBJ2-7; 7 bases fit TRBD1. The CDR3 runs to 13 residues. The ends lost 6 bases at V and 0 bases at J; junction bases unmatched: 2. CDR3: CASSWDSSYEQYF. The CDR3 region has the DNA TGTGCCAGCAGCTGGGACAGCTCCTACGAGCAGTACTTC.

The rearrangement links TRBV19 to TRBJ2-7; the match to TRBD2 covers 11 bases. This CDR3 is built from 19 residues. V dropped 0 bases and J dropped 5; count of bases not matched to a gene: 15. The germline CDR1 and CDR2 sequences are LNHDA and SQIVND (reference sequence). The CDR3 protein is CASSIEGRLAGRRFDEQYF. The CDR3 DNA reads TGTGCCAGTAGTATAGAAGGGAGACTAGCGGGGAGGCGGTTCGACGAGCAGTACTTC.

This rearrangement joins TRBV30 to TRBJ1-1; perhaps TRBD1 as D (5 bases). Germline V gene data show CDR1 as GTSNPN and CDR2 as SVGIG (reference sequence). CDR3 length equals 14 residues. V shed 5 bases and J shed 5 bases, with 18 bases lying between them. The CDR3 loop reads CAWLARQPRTEAFF. As DNA, the CDR3 is TGTGCCTGGCTCGCCCGACAGCCAAGGACTGAAGCTTTCTTT.

The chain couples TRBV5-1 to TRBJ2-3; the match to TRBD2 covers 8 bases. CDR1 is SGHRS, CDR2 YFSETQ, per germline. The CDR3 totals 15 residues. J was trimmed by 2 bases and V by 4 bases; bases with no gene match: 6. CDR3 in DNA: TGCGCCAGCAGCCTCGGGGGGGTTAACACAGATACGCAGTATTTT. This translates into CASSLGGVNTDTQYF.

The gene calls are TRBV10-1 and TRBJ2-5, with unresolved D. Germline CDR1 is WNHNN and CDR2 is SYGVQD (reference sequence). The V end lost 3 bases, the J end lost 4 bases, and 15 bases lay between the germline ends. The CDR3 spans 15 residues. CDR3 region: CASSDPRLRPETQYF. The CDR3 region has the DNA TGCGCCAGCAGTGACCCCCGCTTGCGGCCAGAGACCCAGTACTTC.